Listed here are 6 T cell receptor beta chains from one sample, sequenced in a study of cytomegalovirus exposure and HLA in healthy donors. PCR employed 60 Vbeta and 13 Jbeta primers. Profiling relied on immunoSEQ multiplex PCR, and the TCRdb table lists in-frame clones only, not all of them. This table has approximately 97,000 clones, 79% appearing once. The sequenced material came from PBMCs. Source of these receptors: a male donor in good health and CMV-seropositive.

The chain combines TRBV5-1 with TRBJ2-1, with D maybe TRBD1 (5 bases). This CDR3 contains 15 residues. Germline V gives CDR1 SGHRS, CDR2 YFSETQ. Trimming removed 1 base from V and 4 bases from J, with 12 bases in between. DNA of the CDR3: TGCGCCAGCAGCTTGACGCAGGGCCCGTACAATGAGCAGTTCTTC. It yields the protein CASSLTQGPYNEQFF.

The gene calls are TRBV6-5 and TRBJ1-1; TRBD1 agrees at 7 bases. CDR1 and CDR2 from the germline V gene are MNHEY and SVGAGI. The CDR3 consists of 13 residues. Trimming removed 8 bases from V and 11 bases from J; junction bases left unmatched: 14. Here the CDR3 reads CASAPTGFTRAFF. The CDR3 coding sequence is TGTGCCAGCGCTCCGACAGGGTTCACCAGGGCTTTCTTT.

This chain connects TRBV7-2 to TRBJ2-1, with TRBD1 matching 9 bases. Germline CDR1 reads SGHTA; CDR2 reads FQGNSA. This CDR3 is 19 amino acids long. V shed 4 bases and J 9 bases; nucleotides not matched to a gene: 22. CDR3: CASSSSFAPGQGFFGEQFF. The DNA of the CDR3 is TGTGCCAGCAGCTCCAGCTTTGCACCGGGACAGGGTTTTTTCGGTGAGCAGTTCTTC.

The J gene is TRBJ1-6, the V gene TRBV6-5; no definite D call. The CDR3 has 15 amino acids. The V gene's germline CDR1 is MNHEY and CDR2 SVGAGI. Between the trimmed V and J ends, which lost 2 bases and 5 bases, there was a span of 10 bases. The CDR3: CASSYRGSHNSPLHF. CDR3 coding DNA: TGTGCCAGCAGTTACCGAGGGAGCCATAATTCACCCCTCCACTTT.

About this clone: The sample has other DNA sequences that encode this CDR3 too. The CDR3 DNA reads TGCGCCAGCAGCTTGGCTGGGCAGGGTTCCGAGACCCAGTACTTC. Protein product: CASSLAGQGSETQYF. This chain connects TRBV5-1 to TRBJ2-5; possibly TRBD1 for D (5 bases). Trimming took off 0 bases at V and 5 bases at J, with 14 bases between the two ends. CDR3 size: 15 residues. Germline CDR1 is SGHRS and CDR2 is YFSETQ.

The genes are TRBV7-2 and TRBJ1-1, with unresolved D. V was trimmed by 1 base and J by 7 bases, leaving 13 bases between them. CDR1 SGHTA and CDR2 FQGNSA come from the germline V gene. The CDR3 loop spans 14 amino acids. CDR3 nucleotides: TGTGCCAGCAGCTTAGAGCACCGTCGCGGTGAAGCTTTCTTT. Its protein product is CASSLEHRRGEAFF. Filled out from reference TRBV7-2 and TRBJ1-1, the complete variable domain reads GAGVSQSPSNKVTEKGKDVELRCDPISGHTALYWYRQSLGQGLEFLIYFQGNSAPDKSGLPSDRFSAERTGGSVSTLTIQRTQQEDSAVYLCASSLEHRRGEAFFGQGTRLTVV.